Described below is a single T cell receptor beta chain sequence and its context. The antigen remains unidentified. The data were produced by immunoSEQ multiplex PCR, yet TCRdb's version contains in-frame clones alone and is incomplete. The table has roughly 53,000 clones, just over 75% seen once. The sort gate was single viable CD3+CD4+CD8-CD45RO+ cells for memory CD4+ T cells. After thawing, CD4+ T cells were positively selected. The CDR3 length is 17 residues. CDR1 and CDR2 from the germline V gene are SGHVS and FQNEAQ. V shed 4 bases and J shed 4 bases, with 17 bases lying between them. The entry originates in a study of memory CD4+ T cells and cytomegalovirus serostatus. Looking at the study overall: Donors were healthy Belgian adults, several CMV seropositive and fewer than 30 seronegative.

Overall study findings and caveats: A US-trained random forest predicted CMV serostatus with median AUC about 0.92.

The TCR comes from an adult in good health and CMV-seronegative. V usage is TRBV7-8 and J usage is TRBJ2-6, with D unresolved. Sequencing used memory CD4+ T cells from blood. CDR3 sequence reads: CASSSSIRVAGANVLTF. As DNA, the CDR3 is TGTGCCAGCAGCTCTTCTATTCGGGTTGCAGGGGCCAACGTCCTGACTTTC.